The clone carrying this TCR beta chain was seen more than once but under ten times. Its antigen is undetermined. The repertoire was sequenced with immunoSEQ multiplex PCR; TCRdb's copy has only in-frame clones and lacks some. This table has 150,000 to 200,000 clones, about 90% appearing once. These data are taken from a study of T cell responses to AZD1222 COVID-19 vaccine. The study's findings and limits: Spike-specific TCR breadth and depth went up after people got two AZD1222 doses. Donors, mostly white British, included more females; clonal diversity was possibly underestimated.

V lost 3 bases to trimming and J lost 0 bases, with 12 bases between them. Germline assignment: CDR1 KGHSY and CDR2 FQNENV. The CDR3 runs 16 residues. The V call is TRBV16, the J call TRBJ1-5; D gene ambiguous. Sequences were derived from peripheral blood, sampled on day 0 of AZD1222 vaccination. The source is an adult in good health. This CDR3 is CASSHYYGASNQPQHF. CDR3 nucleotide sequence: TGTGCCAGCAGCCATTACTACGGAGCTAGCAATCAGCCCCAGCATTTT.